This T cell receptor beta chain is from a study of human T cells and chemical hapten exposure. As to time point: patch test 3, about 24 weeks after DPC sensitization. Treatment given: therapeutic diphenylcyclopropenone sensitization with weekly scalp DPC. Germline CDR1 SEHNR, CDR2 FQNEAQ (reference sequence). The CDR3 totals 14 residues. Trimming shortened V by 5 bases and J by 10 bases, and 15 bases separated the two germline ends. MiXCR, applied by TCRdb to the RACE reads, yields one record per CDR3 protein. The sample contains approximately 80,000 distinct CDR3 sequences, over 10% of which appear only once. The sample holds many counts of this clonotype.

The chain uses TRBV7-9 and TRBJ1-6; weak D call: TRBD1 (6 bases). This receptor was taken from a woman aged 50 to 65 with alopecia areata. Some clones in this sample may be carry-over from other donors' samples. The input for sequencing was whole blood, taken in connection with sensitization to the hapten diphenylcyclopropenone (DPC). CDR3 residues: CASSIGGAGSPLHF. Here the CDR3 DNA reads TGTGCCAGCAGCATTGGGGGGGCAGGGTCACCCCTCCACTTT.